The rows below give T cell receptor beta chains drawn from one sample of a study of OX40 agonist ivuxolimab in advanced cancers. This table comes from immunoSEQ multiplex PCR, and its TCRdb copy is limited to in-frame clones, with some not included. Of tens of thousands of clones detected, approximately 91% appear once; the ten largest clones hold about 0.25%. The sample here was CD4+ or CD8+ T cells sorted from blood, taken in a trial of the OX40 agonist ivuxolimab. The receptors come from an adult with an advanced solid tumor such as melanoma, head and neck, liver or kidney cancer. Each CDR3 is given without its conserved first and last residue. Each record gives: CDR3 length, D gene, V gene, J gene, CDR3 protein. D genes are given only for firm matches.

len: 11; d_gene: TRBD1; v_gene: TRBV28; j_gene: TRBJ2-7; CDR3aa: ASSPTGSHEQY
len: 17; d_gene: TRBD2; v_gene: TRBV19; j_gene: TRBJ2-5; CDR3aa: ASSRLAGVPGLYQETQY
len: 11; d_gene: .; v_gene: TRBV6-1; j_gene: TRBJ2-1; CDR3aa: ASSEAQSIPRF
len: 10; d_gene: .; v_gene: TRBV28; j_gene: TRBJ2-2; CDR3aa: ASSPTSGELF
len: 12; d_gene: .; v_gene: TRBV7-9; j_gene: TRBJ2-5; CDR3aa: ASSLARDQETQY
len: 13; d_gene: .; v_gene: TRBV14; j_gene: TRBJ2-1; CDR3aa: ASSTQLGRYNEQF
len: 11; d_gene: TRBD1; v_gene: TRBV28; j_gene: TRBJ1-5; CDR3aa: ASSRTGNQPQH
len: 11; d_gene: TRBD2; v_gene: TRBV5-6; j_gene: TRBJ2-7; CDR3aa: ASSSGILGEQY
len: 11; d_gene: .; v_gene: TRBV18; j_gene: TRBJ2-7; CDR3aa: ASSPIMGYEQY
len: 14; d_gene: TRBD2; v_gene: TRBV13; j_gene: TRBJ2-7; CDR3aa: ASSSYQLAGASEQY
len: 11; d_gene: .; v_gene: TRBV2; j_gene: TRBJ1-1; CDR3aa: ASRNRVGTEAF